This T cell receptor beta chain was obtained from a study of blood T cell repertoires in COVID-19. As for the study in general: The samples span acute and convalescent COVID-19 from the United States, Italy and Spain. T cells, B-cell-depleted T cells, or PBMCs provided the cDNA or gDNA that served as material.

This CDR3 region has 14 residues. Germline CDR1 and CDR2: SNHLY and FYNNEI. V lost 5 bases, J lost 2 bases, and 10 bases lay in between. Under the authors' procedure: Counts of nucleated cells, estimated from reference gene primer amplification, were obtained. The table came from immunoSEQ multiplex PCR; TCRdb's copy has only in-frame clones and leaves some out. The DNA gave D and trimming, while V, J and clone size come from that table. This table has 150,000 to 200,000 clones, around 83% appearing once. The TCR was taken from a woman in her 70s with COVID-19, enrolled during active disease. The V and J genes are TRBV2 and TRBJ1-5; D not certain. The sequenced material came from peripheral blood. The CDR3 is CASSLDNGNQPQHF. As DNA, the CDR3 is TGTGCCAGCAGTCTCGACAATGGCAATCAGCCCCAGCATTTT.